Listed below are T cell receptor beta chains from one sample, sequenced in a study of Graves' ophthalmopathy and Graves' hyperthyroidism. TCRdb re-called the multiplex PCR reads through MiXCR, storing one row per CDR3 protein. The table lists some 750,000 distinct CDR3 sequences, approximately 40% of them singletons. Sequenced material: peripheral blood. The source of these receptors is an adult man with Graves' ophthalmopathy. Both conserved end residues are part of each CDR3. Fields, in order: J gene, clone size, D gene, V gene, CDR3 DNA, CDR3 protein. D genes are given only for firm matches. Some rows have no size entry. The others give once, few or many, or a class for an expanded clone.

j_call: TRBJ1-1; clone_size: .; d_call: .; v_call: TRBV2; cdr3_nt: TGTGCCAGCATCTCAGACGGGGGGTACACTGAAGCTTTCTTT; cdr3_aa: CASISDGGYTEAFF
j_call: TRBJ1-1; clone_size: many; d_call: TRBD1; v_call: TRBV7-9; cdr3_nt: TGTGCCAGCAGCCCGGGAGGGGCAGGGGGCACTGAAGCTTTCTTT; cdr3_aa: CASSPGGAGGTEAFF
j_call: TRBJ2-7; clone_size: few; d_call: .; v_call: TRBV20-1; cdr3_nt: TGCAGTGCTAGAGTACATGGGGAACAATACGAGCAGTACTTC; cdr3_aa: CSARVHGEQYEQYF
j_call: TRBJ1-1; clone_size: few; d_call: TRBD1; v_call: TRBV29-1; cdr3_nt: TGCAGCGTGACCGGACAGGGAGCCGCTGAAGCTTTCTTT; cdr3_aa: CSVTGQGAAEAFF
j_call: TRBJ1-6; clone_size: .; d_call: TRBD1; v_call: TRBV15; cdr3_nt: TGTACCACCAGCAGAGCAACAGGGGCCAATTCACCCCTCCACTTT; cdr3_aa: CTTSRATGANSPLHF
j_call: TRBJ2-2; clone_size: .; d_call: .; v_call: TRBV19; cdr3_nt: TGTGCCAGTAGCGAACAGGGTAAAACCGGGGAGCTGTTTTTT; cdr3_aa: CASSEQGKTGELFF
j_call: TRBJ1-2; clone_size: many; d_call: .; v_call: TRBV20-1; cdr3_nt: TGCAGTGCTTCGAGTGGGCTAACATATGGCTACACCTTC; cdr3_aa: CSASSGLTYGYTF
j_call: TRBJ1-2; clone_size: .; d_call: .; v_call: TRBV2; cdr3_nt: TGTGCCTGGGAGTTCGGGAGTGGCTACACCTTC; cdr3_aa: CAWEFGSGYTF
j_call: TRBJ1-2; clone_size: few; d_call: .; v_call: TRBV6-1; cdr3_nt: TGTGCCAGCAGTGATCAAGTCTACTATGGCTACACCTTC; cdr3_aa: CASSDQVYYGYTF
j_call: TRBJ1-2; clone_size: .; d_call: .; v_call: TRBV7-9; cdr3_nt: TGTGCCAGCAGCTTAGTGGGGGCGGAAGCTGGATATGGCTACACCTTC; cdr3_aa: CASSLVGAEAGYGYTF
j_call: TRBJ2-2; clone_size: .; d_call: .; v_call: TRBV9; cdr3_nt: .; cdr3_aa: CASSVGQGAGTGELLF
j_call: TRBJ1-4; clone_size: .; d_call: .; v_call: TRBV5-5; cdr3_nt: TGTGCCAGCAGCTTGGCGCGGGTGGCTAATGAAAAACTGTTTTTT; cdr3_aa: CASSLARVANEKLFF
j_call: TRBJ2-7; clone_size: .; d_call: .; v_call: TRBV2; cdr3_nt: TGCGCCAGCAGCCAACAGGGACTTTCTTACGAGCAGTACTTC; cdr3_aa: CASSQQGLSYEQYF
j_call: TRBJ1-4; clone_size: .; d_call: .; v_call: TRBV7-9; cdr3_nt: TGTGCCAGCAGCTTAGGGCAGGGAACTAATGAAAAACTGTTTTTT; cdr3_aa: CASSLGQGTNEKLFF
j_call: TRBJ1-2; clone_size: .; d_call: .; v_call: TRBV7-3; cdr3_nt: TGTGCCAGCAGCGTTGAAACCAGGGGTAACTATGGCTACACCTTC; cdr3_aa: CASSVETRGNYGYTF
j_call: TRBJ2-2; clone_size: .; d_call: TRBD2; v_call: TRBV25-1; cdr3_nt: TGTGCCAGCAGCCCCCCGGCAGCGGGACTCTTGTTCGGGGAGCTGTTTTTT; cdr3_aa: CASSPPAAGLLFGELFF
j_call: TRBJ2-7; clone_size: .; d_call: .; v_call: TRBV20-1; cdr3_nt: TGCAGTGCTAGAGAGGACAGCCGGGGCGACGAGCAGTACTTC; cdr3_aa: CSAREDSRGDEQYF
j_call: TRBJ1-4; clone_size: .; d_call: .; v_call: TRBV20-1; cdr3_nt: TGCAGTGCTCACGCCGACAGAGCAACTGATGAAAAACTGTTTTTT; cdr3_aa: CSAHADRATDEKLFF
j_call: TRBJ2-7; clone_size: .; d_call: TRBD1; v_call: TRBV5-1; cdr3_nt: TGCGCCAGCAGCTTAATACAGGGGGGTACCTACGAGCAGTACTTC; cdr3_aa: CASSLIQGGTYEQYF
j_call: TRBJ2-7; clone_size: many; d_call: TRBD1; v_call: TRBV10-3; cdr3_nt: TGTGCCATCACCCTGGACAGGTCCTCCTACGAGCAGTACTTC; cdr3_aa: CAITLDRSSYEQYF
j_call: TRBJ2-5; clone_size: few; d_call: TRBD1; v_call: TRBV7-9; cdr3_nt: TGTGCCAGCATAATACAGGGGCGCAAGGAGACCCAGTACTTC; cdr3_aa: CASIIQGRKETQYF
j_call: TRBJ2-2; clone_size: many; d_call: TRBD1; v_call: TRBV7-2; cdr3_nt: TGTGCCAGCAGCATAAGACAGGGTTCTGGGGAGCTGTTTTTT; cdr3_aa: CASSIRQGSGELFF